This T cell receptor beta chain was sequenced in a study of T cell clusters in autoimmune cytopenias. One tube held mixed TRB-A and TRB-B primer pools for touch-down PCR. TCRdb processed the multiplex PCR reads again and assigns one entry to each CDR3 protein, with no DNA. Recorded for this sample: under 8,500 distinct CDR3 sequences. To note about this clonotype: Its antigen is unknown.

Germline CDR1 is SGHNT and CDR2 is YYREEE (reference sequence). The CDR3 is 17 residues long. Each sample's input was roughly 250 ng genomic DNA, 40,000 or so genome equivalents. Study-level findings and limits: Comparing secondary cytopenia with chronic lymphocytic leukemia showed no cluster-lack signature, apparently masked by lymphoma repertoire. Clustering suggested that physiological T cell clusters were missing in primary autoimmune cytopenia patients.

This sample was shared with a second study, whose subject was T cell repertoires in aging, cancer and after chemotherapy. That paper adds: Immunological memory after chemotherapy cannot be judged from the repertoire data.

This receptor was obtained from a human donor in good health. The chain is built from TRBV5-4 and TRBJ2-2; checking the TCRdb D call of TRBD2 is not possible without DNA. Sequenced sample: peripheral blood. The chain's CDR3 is CASSLARTSGGAGELFF.